In its sample, the clone carrying this T cell receptor beta chain was seen many times. The antigen is undetermined. The source of the sample is a study of T-cell reconstitution after alpha-beta-depleted transplantation in children. TCRbeta library preparation incorporated unique molecular identifiers. TCRdb re-called the PCR reads with MiXCR, one entry per CDR3 protein. The sample gives some 8,000 distinct CDR3 sequences, roughly 13% of which show up once; over 40% is in the top ten. With 0 bases removed from V and 1 base from J, the gap between germline ends came to 7 bases. The CDR3 sequence is 14 residues long. The germline gives CDR1 SGHRS, CDR2 YFSETQ. The study's findings and limits: Several hundred rapidly expanded clones from non-depleted graft cells reportedly supplied alpha-beta T cells about two months post-transplant. T cells produced anew were the main source of T-cell counts and diversity one year after transplant. From surviving recipient T cells and thymic progenitors came the high day-60 TCRbeta diversity observed in some patients.

This specimen was PBMCs, mostly from graft donor cells, taken 60 days after TCRalphabeta/CD19-depleted stem cell transplant. This TCR came from a patient under 10 years old who had a stem cell transplant for inherited bone marrow failure, so the T cells may come from the graft donor. J is TRBJ1-1 and V is TRBV5-1, with D unclear. CDR3 region: CASSLDPANTEAFF. CDR3 DNA sequence: TGCGCCAGCAGCTTGGATCCGGCGAACACTGAAGCTTTCTTT.